One sample yielded the 31 T cell receptor beta chains listed below, sequenced in a study of blood T cell repertoires in COVID-19. The method was immunoSEQ multiplex PCR; TCRdb's version includes in-frame clones alone and lacks a portion of them. The data hold about 190,000 clones, with approximately 85% observed a single time. The sequencing input was peripheral blood. These receptors were obtained from an older man with COVID-19, enrolled during active disease.

This clone appeared a single time. This rearrangement joins TRBV9 to TRBJ2-2; D remains ambiguous. CDR3 length: 14 residues. Trimming removed 1 base at V and 4 bases at J, with 8 bases between. The germline CDR1 and CDR2 sequences are SGDLS and YYNGEE. The CDR3 DNA follows: TGTGCCAGCAGCGTAAGCCCCTCCACCGGGGAGCTGTTTTTT. It codes for CASSVSPSTGELFF.

This chain links TRBV2 with TRBJ1-5, with 12 bases lining up with TRBD1. V was clipped by 6 bases and J by 7 bases; unmatched bases: 13. Germline V gene data show CDR1 as SNHLY and CDR2 as FYNNEI. The CDR3 is made up of 17 amino acids. The CDR3 loop reads CASRLGQGARASQPQHF. In DNA form, the CDR3 reads TGTGCCAGCAGATTGGGACAGGGGGCGAGGGCCAGCCAGCCCCAGCATTTT.

This clone turned up a few times. The chain couples TRBV4-2 to TRBJ2-1; 7 bases align to TRBD2. V lost 5 bases, J lost 3 bases, and 7 bases stayed unmatched. The CDR3 has 15 residues. The germline V gene has CDR1 LGHNA and CDR2 YNFKEQ. The CDR3 DNA sequence: TGTGCCAGCAGCACCAATGGGGGGGACTACAATGAGCAGTTCTTC. Translated, it gives CASSTNGGDYNEQFF.

The V and J genes are TRBV24-1 and TRBJ2-1; D is perhaps TRBD1 (5 bases). This CDR3 has 13 amino acids. Between the trimmed V and J ends, which lost 5 bases and 6 bases, there was a span of 10 bases. Per germline, CDR1 KGHDR and CDR2 SFDVKD. CDR3: CATSGWQGNEQFF. The CDR3 DNA reads TGTGCCACCAGTGGATGGCAGGGCAATGAGCAGTTCTTC.

The count of this clone is one. CDR3 protein: CASSPGTTSYEQYF. As DNA, the CDR3 is TGTGCCAGCTCACCCGGGACAACCTCCTACGAGCAGTACTTC. The chain uses TRBV18 and TRBJ2-7; D might be TRBD1 (6 bases). V was clipped by 3 bases and J by 0 bases, with 9 bases between them. Per germline, CDR1 KGHSH and CDR2 LQKENI. The CDR3 consists of 14 residues.

The chain couples TRBV15 to TRBJ1-5; a possible D gene is TRBD1 (6 bases). V lost 6 bases to trimming and J lost 0 bases, with 9 bases between them. CDR3 length equals 14 residues. The germline V gene has CDR1 LNHNV and CDR2 YYDKDF (reference sequence). The CDR3 loop is CATSWTASNQPQHF. The CDR3 nucleotides read TGTGCCACCAGTTGGACAGCTAGCAATCAGCCCCAGCATTTT.

This clone was found a few times. The CDR3 nucleotides are TGCGCCAGCAGCCAAGATCCTAGCGGGGCCCCTTTAGTGCCCCAGTACTTC. It encodes CASSQDPSGAPLVPQYF. The chain recombines TRBV4-3 with TRBJ2-5; TRBD2 matches at 9 bases. Trimming cost V 0 bases and J 9 bases; bases outside gene matches: 14. Germline V gives CDR1 LGHNA, CDR2 YSLEER. CDR3 length: 17 amino acids.

Only one count was recorded for this clone. The CDR3 DNA sequence: TGTGCCACCCCTCCCGGGACAGGGGGCTACAATGAGCAGTTCTTC. Encoded protein: CATPPGTGGYNEQFF. V gene TRBV2 combines with J gene TRBJ2-1; 11 bases line up with TRBD1. The germline V gene encodes CDR1 SNHLY and CDR2 FYNNEI. CDR3 length: 15 amino acids. V dropped 10 bases and J dropped 3; count of bases not matched to a gene: 8. Based on the CDR3 plus reference TRBV2 and TRBJ2-1, the full variable domain is EPEVTQTPSHQVTQMGQEVILRCVPISNHLYFYWYRQILGQKVEFLVSFYNNEISEKSEIFDDQFSVERPDGSNFTLKIRSTKLEDSAMYFCATPPGTGGYNEQFFGPGTRLTVL.

The chain employs TRBV3-1 (or the pseudogene TRBV3-2) and TRBJ1-1; D call uncertain. V lost 2 bases to trimming and J lost 7 bases, with 5 bases between them. Germline V lookup: CDR1 LGHDT, CDR2 YNNKEL (reference sequence). CDR3 length equals 11 residues. The CDR3 bases are TGTGCCAGCAGCCAAAATCTTGAAGCTTTCTTT. Encoded protein: CASSQNLEAFF.

A word on this clone: Its ends do not fully match the called genes, so a read error is possible. This sequence joins TRBV7-9 and TRBJ2-3; tentative D call: TRBD1 (5 bases). Germline CDR1 and CDR2: SEHNR and FQNEAQ (reference sequence). The CDR3 consists of 13 residues. The CDR3 protein is CASSSPSTVTQYF. The CDR3 coding sequence is TGTGCCAGCAGCTCTCCTTCGACAGTTACGCAGTATTTT.

The chain links TRBV6-5 to TRBJ1-1; D uncertain. Trimming cost V 4 bases and J 2 bases, with 5 bases left between them. This CDR3 comprises 12 residues. Germline V gene data show CDR1 as MNHEY and CDR2 as SVGAGI. CDR3 coding DNA: TGTGCCAGCAGTTCTATCAACACTGAAGCTTTCTTT. This gives the protein CASSSINTEAFF.

This rearrangement joins TRBV11-2 to TRBJ2-7; a weak D match, TRBD1 (6 bases). The CDR3 is 14 amino acids. CDR1 SGHAT and CDR2 FQNNGV come from the germline V gene. Trimming took off 5 bases at V and 3 bases at J, with 14 bases between the two ends. The CDR3: CASSRTSGVYEQYF. The CDR3 DNA sequence: TGTGCCAGCAGCCGGACTTCAGGGGTCTACGAGCAGTACTTC.

In nucleotides, the CDR3 is TGCGCCAGCAGCTTGACTCTGGGCCTGAACACTGAAGCTTTCTTT. Amino acids: CASSLTLGLNTEAFF. The chain carries TRBV5-1 and TRBJ1-1; D call uncertain. The V gene lost 1 base and the J gene lost 0 bases, with 10 bases spanning the gap. Germline values: CDR1 SGHRS, CDR2 YFSETQ. The CDR3 covers 15 residues.

V usage is TRBV5-8 and J usage is TRBJ2-3; TRBD1 matches 12 bases. The CDR3 runs 17 residues. Germline-derived CDR1 and CDR2 are SGHTS and YDEGEE. V trimming: 2 bases; J trimming: 5 bases; junction bases outside the gene matches: 9. The CDR3, as DNA: TGTGCCAGCAGCTTAGGATTGGGACAGGGGGCCGGAGATACGCAGTATTTT. Encoded protein: CASSLGLGQGAGDTQYF. Using reference TRBV5-8 and TRBJ2-3 for the parts outside the CDR3, the full variable domain is EAGVTQSPTHLIKTRGQQATLRCSPISGHTSVYWYQQALGLGLQFLLWYDEGEERNRGNFPPRFSGRQFPNYSSELNVNALELEDSALYLCASSLGLGQGAGDTQYFGPGTRLTVL.

The genes are TRBV6-2 or TRBV6-3 and TRBJ2-1; TRBD2 matches 8 bases. The J segment lost 7 bases and the V segment lost 4 bases, leaving 6 bases of the junction unmatched. The CDR3 contains 14 residues. The germline CDR1 and CDR2 sequences are MNHEY and SVGEGT. CDR3 DNA: TGTGCCAGCAGTTTGACGGGGGGGGCGAATGAGCAGTTCTTC. This sequence encodes CASSLTGGANEQFF.

For this clone: At one end the junction does not follow the germline gene, possibly because of a read error. The V gene is TRBV7-9, the J gene TRBJ1-5; D is ambiguous. This CDR3 has 12 residues. CDR1 is SEHNR, CDR2 FQNEAQ, per germline (reference sequence). The CDR3 nucleotides read TGTGCCAGCAGCCTAGCCGGGGAGCCCCAGCATTTT. This gives the protein CASSLAGEPQHF.

This chain joins TRBV14 and TRBJ2-1; 9 bases are a match to TRBD1. The CDR3 loop spans 15 amino acids. Per the germline V gene, CDR1 is SGHDN and CDR2 is FVKESK. Losses at the gene ends were 4 bases for V and 3 bases for J; bases not matched to a gene: 4. Written as DNA, the CDR3 is TGTGCCAGCAGCCGAAGACAGGGGGTCTACAATGAGCAGTTCTTC. It encodes CASSRRQGVYNEQFF. The full variable domain, completed using reference TRBV14 and TRBJ2-1, is EAGVTQFPSHSVIEKGQTVTLRCDPISGHDNLYWYRRVMGKEIKFLLHFVKESKQDESGMPNNRFLAERTGGTYSTLKVQPAELEDSGVYFCASSRRQGVYNEQFFGPGTRLTVL.

CDR3 residues: CASSLFVGGDYGYTF. The CDR3 region has the DNA TGTGCCAGCAGTTTATTCGTAGGGGGCGACTATGGCTACACCTTC. The rearrangement uses TRBV27 and TRBJ1-2; TRBD1 matches at 7 bases. V lost 1 base, J lost 3 bases, and 5 bases stayed unmatched. Per germline, CDR1 MNHEY and CDR2 SMNVEV (reference sequence). The CDR3 runs 15 residues.

This clone has only one observation. The chain is built from TRBV6-6 and TRBJ1-2; 9 nucleotides agree with TRBD1. Trimming removed 0 bases from V and 6 bases from J; junction bases left unmatched: 5. CDR1 is MNHNY, CDR2 SVGAGI, per germline (reference sequence). This CDR3 has 15 amino acids. CDR3 region: CASSYSTTGGNGYTF. CDR3 DNA sequence: TGTGCCAGCAGTTACTCGACCACAGGGGGCAATGGCTACACCTTC.

The chain joins TRBV19 to TRBJ1-1; 7 bases align to TRBD1. The CDR3 contains 18 residues. Germline-derived CDR1 and CDR2 are LNHDA and SQIVND (reference sequence). V lost 7 bases and J lost 2; bases outside the gene matches: 19. CDR3 nucleotides: TGTGCCAGTACTCGGATAACAGGGGCCCTAGGGTTCAACACTGAAGCTTTCTTT. It is translated as CASTRITGALGFNTEAFF.

This chain links TRBV19 with TRBJ1-6; D not resolved. V was pared by 10 bases and J by 4 bases, with 17 bases between. The CDR3 loop spans 15 amino acids. CDR1 is LNHDA, CDR2 SQIVND, per germline (reference sequence). This chain's CDR3 is CATGEGFNYNSPLHF. The CDR3 nucleotides are TGTGCCACCGGGGAAGGATTTAATTATAATTCACCCCTCCACTTT.

The chain has TRBV5-4 and TRBJ2-7; D is perhaps TRBD1 (6 bases). V gave up 4 bases and J gave up 6 bases, with 20 bases separating them. Germline V gene data show CDR1 as SGHNT and CDR2 as YYREEE (reference sequence). CDR3 size: 15 residues. DNA for the CDR3: TGTGCCAGCAGCGCGAGACAGGAGCTCTACGTCGAGCAGTACTTC. Protein product: CASSARQELYVEQYF.

The chain joins TRBV6-2 or TRBV6-3 to TRBJ2-3, with TRBD2 matching over 9 bases. This CDR3 has 15 amino acids. The germline V gene encodes CDR1 MNHEY and CDR2 SVGEGT. Trimming cost V 5 bases and J 3 bases; bases outside gene matches: 6. As DNA, the CDR3 is TGTGCCAGCAGTAGTGCGGGGGGGCAAACAGATACGCAGTATTTT. Translating it yields CASSSAGGQTDTQYF.

The chain couples TRBV7-6 to TRBJ1-6, with D unclear. Germline loops: CDR1 SGHVS, CDR2 FNYEAQ. The V end lost 5 bases, the J end lost 8 bases, and 10 bases lay between the germline ends. This CDR3 has 13 amino acids. This CDR3 reads CASSPGLHSPLHF. CDR3 sequence (DNA): TGTGCCAGCAGCCCGGGTCTCCATTCACCCCTCCACTTT.

This clone showed up just once. The rearrangement joins TRBV5-1 to TRBJ2-3; tentatively, D is TRBD2 (6 bases). Per germline, CDR1 SGHRS and CDR2 YFSETQ. V shed 0 bases and J shed 7 bases, with 18 bases lying between them. The CDR3 is 16 amino acids. The chain's CDR3 is CASSLDQTTSLNTQYF. DNA for the CDR3: TGCGCCAGCAGCTTGGACCAAACGACTAGTCTAAATACGCAGTATTTT. Using reference TRBV5-1 and TRBJ2-3 for the parts outside the CDR3, the full variable domain is KAGVTQTPRYLIKTRGQQVTLSCSPISGHRSVSWYQQTPGQGLQFLFEYFSETQRNKGNFPGRFSGRQFSNSRSEMNVSTLELGDSALYLCASSLDQTTSLNTQYFGPGTRLTVL.

The chain carries TRBV7-6 and TRBJ1-4; possible D gene TRBD1, 6 bases. The length of the CDR3 is 16 residues. Germline V lookup: CDR1 SGHVS, CDR2 FNYEAQ. Deletions cut 5 bases from V and 4 bases from J, with 17 bases between. In nucleotides, the CDR3 is TGTGCCAGCAGCCATGGGGGGGGCGTGATTAATGAAAAACTGTTTTTT. Translating it yields CASSHGGGVINEKLFF. The whole variable domain, filled in from reference TRBV7-6 and TRBJ1-4, reads GAGVSQSPRYKVTKRGQDVALRCDPISGHVSLYWYRQALGQGPEFLTYFNYEAQQDKSGLPNDRFSAERPEGSISTLTIQRTEQRDSAMYRCASSHGGGVINEKLFFGSGTQLSVL.

This clone is a singleton in its sample. The same CDR3 is also encoded by other DNA sequences in this sample. The V and J genes are TRBV9 and TRBJ2-5; TRBD2 might be the D (6 bases). V lost 4 bases and J lost 2, with 15 bases in between. Germline V gene data show CDR1 as SGDLS and CDR2 as YYNGEE. The CDR3 extends over 15 amino acids. In DNA, the CDR3 is TGTGCCAGCAGCCTCAGCGGCAGCGGGCAAGAGACCCAGTACTTC. Translated, it gives CASSLSGSGQETQYF.

This clone was detected once. The rearrangement links TRBV2 to TRBJ1-1; possibly TRBD1 for D (6 bases). V was clipped by 6 bases and J by 6 bases, with 17 bases between them. The CDR3 is 14 amino acids. Germline lookup yields CDR1 SNHLY and CDR2 FYNNEI. The CDR3 DNA sequence: TGTGCCAGCAGCTCAAGACAGGAGGCGCCTGAAGCTTTCTTT. This gives the protein CASSSRQEAPEAFF.

This clone was observed once. DNA for the CDR3: TGTGCCAGCAGCCCCCGAGGACAGGGATTGCTCGAGCAGTACTTC. This sequence encodes CASSPRGQGLLEQYF. This chain links TRBV7-9 with TRBJ2-7, with TRBD1 identical over 8 bases. The V segment lost 5 bases and the J segment 6 bases; nucleotides outside the gene matches: 12. CDR3 length: 15 residues. Per the germline V gene, CDR1 is SEHNR and CDR2 is FQNEAQ (reference sequence). Filled out from reference TRBV7-9 and TRBJ2-7, the complete variable domain reads DTGVSQNPRHKITKRGQNVTFRCDPISEHNRLYWYRQTLGQGPEFLTYFQNEAQLEKSRLLSDRFSAERPKGSFSTLEIQRTEQGDSAMYLCASSPRGQGLLEQYFGPGTRLTVT.

CDR3 sequence (DNA): TGCAGCGCTATGACAGGGGGACTTGACTACACCTTC. Translated, it gives CSAMTGGLDYTF. This chain uses TRBV29-1 with TRBJ1-2; 9 bases agree with TRBD1. The CDR3 spans 12 residues. Germline trimming cut 7 bases from V and 10 bases from J; bases unmatched to any gene: 10. CDR1 SQVTM and CDR2 ANQGSEA come from the germline V gene.

The chain carries TRBV5-1 and TRBJ1-1; D is undetermined. The ends were cut back, 2 bases at V and 2 bases at J, with 13 bases in the middle. The CDR3 loop spans 15 amino acids. Germline V gene data show CDR1 as SGHRS and CDR2 as YFSETQ. The CDR3 loop reads CASSLRTALNTEAFF. CDR3 coding DNA: TGCGCCAGCAGCTTACGAACAGCCCTCAACACTGAAGCTTTCTTT.